These T cell receptor beta chains were read from a single sample in a study of blood T cells in healthy people across ages. TCRdb used MiXCR to reprocess the 5' RACE reads, holding one entry per CDR3 protein. The table has approximately 760,000 distinct CDR3 sequences, 20% to 25% seen once. This sample also belongs to another study, concerning T cells of mothers and their children.

Sample: blood. The source of these receptors is a boy aged 5 to 17 in good health. Each CDR3 is given with its conserved first and last residue. Each record gives: J gene, clone size, V gene, D gene, CDR3 DNA, CDR3 protein. The D gene is left open where the match is weak. A row's size may be missing; if present it is once, few, many or a size class.

>TRBJ1-6|NA|TRBV7-2|NA
TGTGCCAGCACCTTGGGGGGAGCGGATAATTCACCCCTCCACTTT
CASTLGGADNSPLHF
>TRBJ2-7|NA|TRBV18|TRBD2
TGTGCCAGCTCACCCATTCCTAGCGGGGCTTACGAGCAGTACTTC
CASSPIPSGAYEQYF
>TRBJ2-3|NA|TRBV7-2|NA
TGTGCCAGCAGCTTAGAGTGGGCAGCAGATACGCAGTATTTT
CASSLEWAADTQYF
>TRBJ2-1|NA|TRBV29-1|NA
TGCAGCACCCTCAGGGGTAGCCAGTTCTTC
CSTLRGSQFF
>TRBJ2-1|few|TRBV6-4|NA
TGTGCCAGCAGTGTCAGAATATACAATGAGCAGTTCTTC
CASSVRIYNEQFF
>TRBJ2-3|few|TRBV10-2|NA
TGCGCCACCCAAGCAGATACGCAGTATTTT
CATQADTQYF
>TRBJ2-1|few|TRBV6-2/TRBV6-3|NA
TGTGCCAGCAGTTACTCGATGAACAATGAGCAGTTCTTC
CASSYSMNNEQFF
>TRBJ2-6|NA|TRBV5-1|NA
TGCGCCAGCAGCTTGACAGGGTACTTTGGGGCCAACGTCCTGACTTTC
CASSLTGYFGANVLTF
>TRBJ1-1|NA|TRBV6-4|NA
TGTGCCAGCGGGCTCAGGGTGGAGAACACTGAAGCTTTCTTT
CASGLRVENTEAFF
>TRBJ1-2|NA|TRBV7-9|NA
TGTGCCAGCAGCTTAGGCCAGAATAACTATGGCTACACCTTC
CASSLGQNNYGYTF
>TRBJ1-2|few|TRBV20-1|TRBD1
TGCAGTGCTAGACCTCCGGGACAGACTAACTATGGCTACACCTTC
CSARPPGQTNYGYTF
>TRBJ2-5|NA|TRBV12-3/TRBV12-4|TRBD2
TGTGCCAGCAGTTTGACCGGGAGGGCCCGAGAGACCCAGTACTTC
CASSLTGRARETQYF
>TRBJ2-1|NA|TRBV4-3|NA
TGCGCCAGCAGCCAAGACCAGGGCAGTGAGCAGTTCTTC
CASSQDQGSEQFF
>TRBJ1-5|NA|TRBV15|NA
TGTGCCACCAGCGCTGACGGGTCGCGTCAGCCCCAGCATTTT
CATSADGSRQPQHF
>TRBJ2-7|once|TRBV11-2|NA
TGTGCCAGCGCCTTCGGCGAGCAGTACTTC
CASAFGEQYF
>TRBJ2-3|few|TRBV27|TRBD2
TGTGCCAGCAGCACCGGACTAGCGGGATACACAGATACGCAGTATTTT
CASSTGLAGYTDTQYF
>TRBJ1-6|NA|TRBV5-1|NA
TGCGCCAGCAGCTTGGTGGATGATTCACCCCTCCACTTT
CASSLVDDSPLHF
>TRBJ2-1|NA|TRBV11-1|NA
TGTGCCAGCAGTCGTATTACAGGGTCCAATGAGCAGTTCTTC
CASSRITGSNEQFF
>TRBJ1-1|NA|TRBV6-6|TRBD1
TGTGCCAGCAGTTACCTAAGACAGGGTGGTGAAGCTTTCTTT
CASSYLRQGGEAFF
>TRBJ2-6|NA|TRBV14|NA
TGTGCCAGCAGCCCCTTGGGTTTAACTGGGGCCAACGTCCTGACTTTC
CASSPLGLTGANVLTF
>TRBJ2-3|NA|TRBV12-5|NA
TGTGCTAGTGGTTTGGTATTCGACGGCCAGGGCACAGATACGCAGTATTTT
CASGLVFDGQGTDTQYF
>TRBJ1-2|few|TRBV12-3/TRBV12-4|NA
TGTGCCAGCAGCCCGGGGACCCAGACCTATGGCTACACCTTC
CASSPGTQTYGYTF
>TRBJ1-2|NA|TRBV5-1|NA
TGCGCCAGCAGCTCCGGGGGCCACTATGGCTACACCTTC
CASSSGGHYGYTF
>TRBJ2-3|NA|TRBV29-1|TRBD2
TGCAGCGCTAGCGGGGGGGAAAACACAGATACGCAGTATTTT
CSASGGENTDTQYF
>TRBJ2-7|NA|TRBV6-6|NA
TGTGCCAGCAGTGGGGACCTGGGGCCTTACGAGCAGTACTTC
CASSGDLGPYEQYF
>TRBJ2-3|few|TRBV9|NA
TGTGCCAGCAGCGTAGGGAGGGCAGGACGCACAGATACGCAGTATTTT
CASSVGRAGRTDTQYF
>TRBJ1-4|NA|TRBV12-3/TRBV12-4|NA
TGTGCCAGCGGGGACCAGGGAATAGATGAAAAACTGTTTTTT
CASGDQGIDEKLFF
>TRBJ2-7|few|TRBV12-5|NA
TGTGCTAGTGGTTTGGCGGGGAAAGGGAACTACGAGCAGTACTTC
CASGLAGKGNYEQYF
>TRBJ1-2|NA|TRBV15|TRBD1
TGTGCCACCAGCAGAGATGGGCAGGGGGCTCTTGGCTACACCTTC
CATSRDGQGALGYTF
>TRBJ2-1|few|TRBV29-1|TRBD2
TGCAGCGTGCTAGCGGGAGGCTCCTACAATGAGCAGTTCTTC
CSVLAGGSYNEQFF
>TRBJ2-7|few|TRBV20-1|TRBD2
TGCAGTGCTAGGATAGCGGGGGCCGCCCCAGCCTACGAGCAGTACTTC
CSARIAGAAPAYEQYF
>TRBJ1-4|NA|TRBV10-3|NA
TGTGCCATCAGTGAGGAAACCGGGACCCCGGAAGAAGAAAAACTGTTTTTT
CAISEETGTPEEEKLFF
>TRBJ1-2|few|TRBV4-1|TRBD1
TGCGCCAGCAGCCAAGATACGGGACAGACCACCTATGGCTACACCTTC
CASSQDTGQTTYGYTF
>TRBJ2-1|NA|TRBV28|TRBD2
TGTGCCAGCAGGCAGCGGGAGGGGGGTGAGCAGTTCTTC
CASRQREGGEQFF
>TRBJ1-4|few|TRBV4-3|NA
TGCGCCAGCAGCCAATACGTAGAGGGGGAAAAACTGTTTTTT
CASSQYVEGEKLFF
>TRBJ2-5|many|TRBV5-1|NA
TGTGCCAGCAGTTTAGGGCTAAGCCAAGAGACCCAGTACTTC
CASSLGLSQETQYF
>TRBJ1-3|NA|TRBV18|NA
TGTGCCAGCTCACCCTTCGAGTCGATCGGTGGAAACACCATATATTTT
CASSPFESIGGNTIYF
>TRBJ2-7|NA|TRBV28|TRBD2
TGTGCCAGCAAACTAGCGGGCTCAAGCTACGAGCAGTACTTC
CASKLAGSSYEQYF
>TRBJ1-5|few|TRBV5-1|NA
TGCGCCAGCAGCCCGGGAAGCTCCACCAGCAATCAGCCCCAGCATTTT
CASSPGSSTSNQPQHF
>TRBJ2-7|NA|TRBV29-1|TRBD2
TGCAGCGTCCGGACTAGCGGGAGGGTAACGCCCCCGGGAAATTACGAGCAGTACTTC
CSVRTSGRVTPPGNYEQYF
>TRBJ2-1|NA|TRBV7-2|NA
TGTGCCAGCAGCCCCCGCGGGCCCACCTACAATGAGCAGTTCTTC
CASSPRGPTYNEQFF